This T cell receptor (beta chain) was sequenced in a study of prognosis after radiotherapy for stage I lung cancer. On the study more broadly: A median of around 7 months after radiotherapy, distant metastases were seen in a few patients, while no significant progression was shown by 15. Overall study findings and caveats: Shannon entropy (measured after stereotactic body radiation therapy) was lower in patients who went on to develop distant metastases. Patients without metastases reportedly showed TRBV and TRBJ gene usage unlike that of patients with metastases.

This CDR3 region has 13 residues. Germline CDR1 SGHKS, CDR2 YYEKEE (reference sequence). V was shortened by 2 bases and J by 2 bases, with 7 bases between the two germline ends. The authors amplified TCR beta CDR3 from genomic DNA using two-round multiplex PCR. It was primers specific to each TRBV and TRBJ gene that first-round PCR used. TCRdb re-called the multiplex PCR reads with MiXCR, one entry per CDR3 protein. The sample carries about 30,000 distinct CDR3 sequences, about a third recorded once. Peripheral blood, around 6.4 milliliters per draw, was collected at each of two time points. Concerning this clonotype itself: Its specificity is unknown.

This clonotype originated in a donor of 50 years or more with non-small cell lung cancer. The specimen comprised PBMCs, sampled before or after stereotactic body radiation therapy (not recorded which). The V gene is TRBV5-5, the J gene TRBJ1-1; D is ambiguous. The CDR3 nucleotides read TGTGCCAGCAGCTTTGTACTTAACACTGAAGCTTTCTTT. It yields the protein CASSFVLNTEAFF.